This T cell receptor (beta chain) was profiled in a study of PD-1 blockade in mismatch repair-deficient tumors. Study-wide background: All were previously treated, progressing patients with about 11 mismatch repair-deficient cancer types. The study, taken as a whole, reports: Tumor-resident clones, often undetectable pretreatment in blood, expanded then contracted after pembrolizumab.

Remarks on this clone: Its antigen is unidentified.

From germline, CDR1 is SGHDN and CDR2 FVKESK. The V gene lost 4 bases and the J gene lost 9 bases, with 16 bases spanning the gap. There are 14 residues in the CDR3. Some clones are missing from TCRdb's copy, which holds only in-frame ones; the method was immunoSEQ multiplex PCR. The profile shows about 79,000 clones, approximately 80% of them singletons. The chain uses TRBV14 and TRBJ2-1, with D maybe TRBD1 (6 bases). The starting material was peripheral blood, obtained 44 weeks after starting pembrolizumab. The receptor comes from an adult with mismatch repair-deficient cancer. CDR3 amino acids: CASSLSQGLGEQFF. CDR3 in DNA: TGTGCCAGCAGCCTCTCACAGGGCCTGGGTGAGCAGTTCTTC.